This section outlines one T cell receptor (beta chain) sequence together with its context. The target antigen is unknown. Amplification yielded TCR beta CDR3 regions, with RNA transcripts as the source. Researchers ran a first-round RT-PCR on the TCR CDR3 using the HTBI primer set. MiXCR, applied by TCRdb to the multiplex PCR reads, yields one record per CDR3 protein. The sample contains 300,000 to 350,000 distinct CDR3 sequences, 21% of which appear only once. The sample is drawn from a study of T cells in Graves' hyperthyroidism and ophthalmopathy. This CDR3 has 14 residues. Germline V gives CDR1 MNHEY, CDR2 SMNVEV (reference sequence). V gave up 3 bases and J gave up 2 bases, with 11 bases separating them. In making diagnoses, clinical symptoms, serum thyroxine and TRAb, thyroid ultrasound and orbital computed tomography were all used. From approximately 9.5 ml of fresh peripheral blood, PBMCs were isolated.

Study findings and constraints: Onset of ophthalmopathy came a median 6.5 months after the model predicted it. Within blood appeared most thyroid clonotypes that had expanded above 0.001.

This sequence originates from a woman between 50 and 59 years old with Graves' hyperthyroidism. The rearrangement uses TRBV27 and TRBJ2-7; D may be TRBD1 or TRBD2 (6 bases each). What was sequenced was blood. CDR3 sequence reads: CASSFSGAAYEQYF. For the CDR3, the DNA is TGTGCCAGCAGTTTTTCGGGGGCAGCCTACGAGCAGTACTTC.